A selection of T cell receptor beta chains follows, all from one sample in a study of cytomegalovirus exposure and HLA in healthy donors. Clones were sequenced by immunoSEQ multiplex PCR, and TCRdb holds only the in-frame ones, with some missing. The sample carries some 110,000 clones, 60% to 80% recorded once. Sequencing input: PBMCs. These receptors came from a man aged 25 to 40 in good health and CMV-seronegative. CDR3s include the opening cysteine and the closing phenylalanine or tryptophan. The D gene is left open where the match is weak. Size is stated for part of the rows, as once, few or many counts, or as a class when the clone is expanded.

D gene: NA; V gene: TRBV30; J gene: TRBJ1-1; clone size: NA; CDR3 DNA: TGTGCCTGGAGTAGGGGGGGTCCTAGAGCCGAAGCTTTCTTT; CDR3 protein: CAWSRGGPRAEAFF
D gene: TRBD2; V gene: TRBV11-2; J gene: TRBJ2-1; clone size: NA; CDR3 DNA: TGTGCCAGCAGCTTCGGGAGGTACAATGAGCAGTTCTTC; CDR3 protein: CASSFGRYNEQFF
D gene: NA; V gene: TRBV7-8; J gene: TRBJ1-5; clone size: NA; CDR3 DNA: TGTGCCAGCAGCTACTCCTGGGTCAGGGTAAATCAGCCCCAGCATTTT; CDR3 protein: CASSYSWVRVNQPQHF
D gene: NA; V gene: TRBV9; J gene: TRBJ2-6; clone size: few; CDR3 DNA: TGTGCCAGCAGCCCCCTCTCTGGGGCCAACGTCCTGACTTTC; CDR3 protein: CASSPLSGANVLTF
D gene: TRBD1; V gene: TRBV5-1; J gene: TRBJ1-2; clone size: NA; CDR3 DNA: TGCGCCAGCAGCCCCGGACAGGGTACCGGCTACACCTTC; CDR3 protein: CASSPGQGTGYTF
D gene: NA; V gene: TRBV7-9; J gene: TRBJ1-4; clone size: NA; CDR3 DNA: TGTTCCAGCAGCTTGTCGTCAGGGGATAGTCCTGAAAAACTGTTTTTT; CDR3 protein: CSSSLSSGDSPEKLFF
D gene: NA; V gene: TRBV5-8; J gene: TRBJ2-3; clone size: few; CDR3 DNA: TGTGCCAGCAGCTTGGTGCGGCCCAGCACAGATACGCAGTATTTT; CDR3 protein: CASSLVRPSTDTQYF
D gene: NA; V gene: TRBV7-2; J gene: TRBJ2-7; clone size: NA; CDR3 DNA: TGTGCCAGCAGCTTGAGAGGGGGACACACCTACGAGCAGTACTTC; CDR3 protein: CASSLRGGHTYEQYF
D gene: NA; V gene: TRBV7-3; J gene: TRBJ2-2; clone size: NA; CDR3 DNA: TGTGCCAGCAGCTTAGGCCCGGGAGAAGAATCCGGGGAGCTGTTTTTT; CDR3 protein: CASSLGPGEESGELFF
D gene: TRBD1; V gene: TRBV5-6; J gene: TRBJ2-3; clone size: NA; CDR3 DNA: TGTGCCAGCGCTGGTGGGACAGGGAGGGGAGATACGCAGTATTTT; CDR3 protein: CASAGGTGRGDTQYF
D gene: NA; V gene: TRBV28; J gene: TRBJ2-3; clone size: NA; CDR3 DNA: TGTGCCAGCACCCTCCCCCAGGGAGGAAGAGATACGCAGTATTTT; CDR3 protein: CASTLPQGGRDTQYF
D gene: NA; V gene: TRBV5-1; J gene: TRBJ1-3; clone size: once; CDR3 DNA: TGCGCCAGCAGCTCAGGACAGTTAGGAAACACCATATATTTT; CDR3 protein: CASSSGQLGNTIYF
D gene: NA; V gene: TRBV4-2; J gene: TRBJ1-1; clone size: few; CDR3 DNA: TGTGCCAGCAGCCAACCCCCACCAGGCGAGGGCACTGAAGCTTTCTTT; CDR3 protein: CASSQPPPGEGTEAFF
D gene: TRBD2; V gene: TRBV27; J gene: TRBJ2-3; clone size: few; CDR3 DNA: TGTGCCAGCAGTTTAACTGCCCCTAGCGGAGGGACAGATACGCAGTATTTT; CDR3 protein: CASSLTAPSGGTDTQYF
D gene: NA; V gene: TRBV9; J gene: TRBJ2-1; clone size: few; CDR3 DNA: TGTGCCAGCAGCGTAGTGGCAGGGGGGCTTTACAATGAGCAGTTCTTC; CDR3 protein: CASSVVAGGLYNEQFF
D gene: NA; V gene: TRBV27; J gene: TRBJ2-3; clone size: NA; CDR3 DNA: TGTGCCAGCAGGACTTGGCGGAGTAGCACAGATACGCAGTATTTT; CDR3 protein: CASRTWRSSTDTQYF
D gene: TRBD1; V gene: TRBV6-6; J gene: TRBJ2-5; clone size: once; CDR3 DNA: TGTGCCAGCAAACCCATCGGACAGGGGGTAAAAGAGACCCAGTACTTC; CDR3 protein: CASKPIGQGVKETQYF
D gene: NA; V gene: TRBV5-4; J gene: TRBJ2-1; clone size: few; CDR3 DNA: TGTGCCAGCAGCTTGGCAGGGGCTGATGAGCAGTTCTTC; CDR3 protein: CASSLAGADEQFF
D gene: NA; V gene: TRBV7-9; J gene: TRBJ2-4; clone size: NA; CDR3 DNA: TGTTCCAGCAGCCCAAAATGGGGGGGGCTAAAAAACATTCAGTACTTC; CDR3 protein: CSSSPKWGGLKNIQYF
D gene: TRBD2; V gene: TRBV5-1; J gene: TRBJ2-1; clone size: NA; CDR3 DNA: TGCGCCAGCAGCCGCACTAGCGGGTACAATGAGCAGTTCTTC; CDR3 protein: CASSRTSGYNEQFF
D gene: TRBD2; V gene: TRBV2; J gene: TRBJ2-1; clone size: NA; CDR3 DNA: TGTGCCCGTCGAGGAGGTAGCGGGGGGGTCAATGAGCAGTTCTTC; CDR3 protein: CARRGGSGGVNEQFF
D gene: NA; V gene: TRBV28; J gene: TRBJ2-7; clone size: NA; CDR3 DNA: TGTGCCAGCAGTCCTTCTAGCGTTAGCTCCTACGAGCAGTACTTC; CDR3 protein: CASSPSSVSSYEQYF
D gene: NA; V gene: TRBV9; J gene: TRBJ1-5; clone size: NA; CDR3 DNA: TGTGCCAGCAGCGTAGCCGGGGGGGTAGGCCAGCCCCAGCATTTT; CDR3 protein: CASSVAGGVGQPQHF
D gene: TRBD1; V gene: TRBV25-1; J gene: TRBJ1-1; clone size: NA; CDR3 DNA: TGTGCCAGCAGTGAGTCGGGACAGGGGGCCACTGAAGCTTTCTTT; CDR3 protein: CASSESGQGATEAFF
D gene: TRBD1; V gene: TRBV6-5; J gene: TRBJ1-3; clone size: NA; CDR3 DNA: TGTGCCAGCAGTACTACAGGGGCTGGAAACACCATATATTTT; CDR3 protein: CASSTTGAGNTIYF
D gene: NA; V gene: TRBV13; J gene: TRBJ1-3; clone size: NA; CDR3 DNA: TGTGCCAGCAGCCCCCGAGGGGGGGCGCTAACAGGAAACACCATATATTTT; CDR3 protein: CASSPRGGALTGNTIYF
D gene: TRBD1; V gene: TRBV30; J gene: TRBJ1-5; clone size: NA; CDR3 DNA: TGTGCCTGGAAACAGGGGCTCCGTAGATACAATCAGCCCCAGCATTTT; CDR3 protein: CAWKQGLRRYNQPQHF
D gene: TRBD2; V gene: TRBV13; J gene: TRBJ2-7; clone size: once; CDR3 DNA: TGTGCCAGCAGCCCGGGACTAGCGTTCTCAAAGGGGGAGCAGTACTTC; CDR3 protein: CASSPGLAFSKGEQYF
D gene: NA; V gene: TRBV30; J gene: TRBJ1-2; clone size: NA; CDR3 DNA: TGTGCCTGGAACAGGGTGGGCTACGATGGCTACACCTTC; CDR3 protein: CAWNRVGYDGYTF
D gene: NA; V gene: TRBV6-6; J gene: TRBJ1-1; clone size: NA; CDR3 DNA: TGTGCCAGCAGTCGACTTGGGAGGACTGAAGCTTTCTTT; CDR3 protein: CASSRLGRTEAFF
D gene: TRBD1; V gene: TRBV18; J gene: TRBJ2-6; clone size: NA; CDR3 DNA: TGTGCCAGCTCACTAACGACAGGGGGAATCTCTGGGGCCAACGTCCTGACTTTC; CDR3 protein: CASSLTTGGISGANVLTF
D gene: NA; V gene: TRBV6-5; J gene: TRBJ1-1; clone size: NA; CDR3 DNA: TGTGCCAGCAGGAGCAGGGGAATCACTGAAGCTTTCTTT; CDR3 protein: CASRSRGITEAFF
D gene: TRBD2; V gene: TRBV4-2; J gene: TRBJ2-7; clone size: few; CDR3 DNA: TGTGCCAGCAGCTCCCCGACTAGCGATAACGAGCAGTACTTC; CDR3 protein: CASSSPTSDNEQYF
D gene: NA; V gene: TRBV29-1; J gene: TRBJ2-6; clone size: NA; CDR3 DNA: TGCAGCGTTCCAGAAGGGGGTTCGAGCTCTGGGGCCAACGTCCTGACTTTC; CDR3 protein: CSVPEGGSSSGANVLTF